The sample holds many counts of the clone carrying this TCR beta chain. Regarding time point: technical triplicate 3. The sorted libraries were prepared using some 950,000 CD4+ or CD8+ T cells that had themselves been sorted. J gave up 4 bases and V 4 bases, and 9 bases lay outside the gene matches. Germline assignment: CDR1 MGHRA and CDR2 YSYEKL. This CDR3 comprises 15 residues. These data come from a study of neurological immune-mediated disorders. TCRdb recomputed calls from the 5' RACE reads with MiXCR, one row per CDR3 protein. There are 25,000 to 35,000 distinct CDR3 sequences in the sample; approximately 16% occur only once, and 4.5% to 5% lies in the top ten.

This sequence originates from a female donor with HTLV-1-associated myelopathy (HAM/TSP). The chain combines TRBV4-1 with TRBJ1-2, with 7 bases matching TRBD1. Sequencing was carried out using CD4+ T cells from blood. In DNA form, the CDR3 reads TGCGCCAGCAGCCGAGCTTCGACAGGGAGCTATGGCTACACCTTC. Translated, it gives CASSRASTGSYGYTF.